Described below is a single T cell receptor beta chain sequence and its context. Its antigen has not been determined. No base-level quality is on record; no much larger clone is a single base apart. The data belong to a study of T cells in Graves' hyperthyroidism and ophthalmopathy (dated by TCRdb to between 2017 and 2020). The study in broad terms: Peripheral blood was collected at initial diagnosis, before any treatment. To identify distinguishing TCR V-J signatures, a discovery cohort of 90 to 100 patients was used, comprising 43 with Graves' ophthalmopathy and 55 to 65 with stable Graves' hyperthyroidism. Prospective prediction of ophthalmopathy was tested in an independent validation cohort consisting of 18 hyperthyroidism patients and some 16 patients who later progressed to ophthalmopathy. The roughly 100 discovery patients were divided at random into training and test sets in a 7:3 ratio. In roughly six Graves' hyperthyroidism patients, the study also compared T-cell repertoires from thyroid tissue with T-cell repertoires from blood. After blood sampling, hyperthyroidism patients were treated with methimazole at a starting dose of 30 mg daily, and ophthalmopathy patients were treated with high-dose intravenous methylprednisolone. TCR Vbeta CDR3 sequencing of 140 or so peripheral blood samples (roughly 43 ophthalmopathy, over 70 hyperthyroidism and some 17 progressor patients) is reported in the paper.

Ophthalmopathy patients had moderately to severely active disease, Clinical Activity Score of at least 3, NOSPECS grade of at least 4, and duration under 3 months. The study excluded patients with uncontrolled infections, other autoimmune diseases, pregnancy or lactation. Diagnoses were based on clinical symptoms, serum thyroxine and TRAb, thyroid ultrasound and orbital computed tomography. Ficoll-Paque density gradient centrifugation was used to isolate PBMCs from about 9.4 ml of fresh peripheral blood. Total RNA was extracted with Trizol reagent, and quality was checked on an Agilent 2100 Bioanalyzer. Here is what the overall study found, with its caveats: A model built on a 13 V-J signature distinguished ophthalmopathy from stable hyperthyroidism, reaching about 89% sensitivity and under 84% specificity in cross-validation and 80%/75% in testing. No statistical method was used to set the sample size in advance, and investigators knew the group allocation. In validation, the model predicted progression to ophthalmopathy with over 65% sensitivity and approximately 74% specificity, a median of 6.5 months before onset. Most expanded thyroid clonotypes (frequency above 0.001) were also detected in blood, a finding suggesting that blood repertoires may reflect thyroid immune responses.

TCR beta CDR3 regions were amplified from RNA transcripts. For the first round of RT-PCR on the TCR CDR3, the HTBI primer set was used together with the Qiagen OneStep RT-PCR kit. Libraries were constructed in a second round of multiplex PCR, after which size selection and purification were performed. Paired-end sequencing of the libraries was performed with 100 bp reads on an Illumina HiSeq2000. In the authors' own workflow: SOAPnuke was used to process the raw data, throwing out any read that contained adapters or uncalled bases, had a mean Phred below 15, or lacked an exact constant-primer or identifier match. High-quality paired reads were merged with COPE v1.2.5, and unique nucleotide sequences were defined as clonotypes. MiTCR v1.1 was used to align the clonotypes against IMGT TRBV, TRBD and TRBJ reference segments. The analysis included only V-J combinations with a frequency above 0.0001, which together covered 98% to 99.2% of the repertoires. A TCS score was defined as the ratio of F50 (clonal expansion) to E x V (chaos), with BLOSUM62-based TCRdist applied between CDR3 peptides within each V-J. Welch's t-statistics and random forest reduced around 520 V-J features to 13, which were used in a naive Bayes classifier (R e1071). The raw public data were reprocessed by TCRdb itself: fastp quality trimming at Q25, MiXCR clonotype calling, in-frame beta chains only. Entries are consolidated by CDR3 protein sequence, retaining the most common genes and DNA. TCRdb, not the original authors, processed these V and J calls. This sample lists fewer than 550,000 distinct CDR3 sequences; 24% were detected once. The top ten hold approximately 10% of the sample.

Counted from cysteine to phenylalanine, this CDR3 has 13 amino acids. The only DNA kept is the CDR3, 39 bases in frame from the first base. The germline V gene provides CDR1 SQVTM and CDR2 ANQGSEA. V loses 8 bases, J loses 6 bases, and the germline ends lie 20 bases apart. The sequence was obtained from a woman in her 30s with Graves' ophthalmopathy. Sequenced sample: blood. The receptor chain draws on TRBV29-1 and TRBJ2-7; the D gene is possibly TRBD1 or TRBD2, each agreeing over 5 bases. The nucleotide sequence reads TGCAGCATGCGCAGGGAGCTCTCTACCGAGCAGTACTTC. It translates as CSMRRELSTEQYF.